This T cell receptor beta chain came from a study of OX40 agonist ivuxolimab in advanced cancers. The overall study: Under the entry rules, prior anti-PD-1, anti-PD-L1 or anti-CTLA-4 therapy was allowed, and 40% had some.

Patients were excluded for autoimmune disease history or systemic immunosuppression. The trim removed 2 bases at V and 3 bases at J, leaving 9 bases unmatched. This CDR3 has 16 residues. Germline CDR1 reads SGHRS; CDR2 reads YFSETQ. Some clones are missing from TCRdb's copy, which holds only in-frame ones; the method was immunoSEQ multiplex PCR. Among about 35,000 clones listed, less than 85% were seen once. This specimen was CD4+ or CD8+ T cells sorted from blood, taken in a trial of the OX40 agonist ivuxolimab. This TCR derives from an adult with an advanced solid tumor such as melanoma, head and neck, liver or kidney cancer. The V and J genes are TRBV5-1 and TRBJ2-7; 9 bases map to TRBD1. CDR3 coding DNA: TGCGCCAGCAGCTTCTCCGGGACAGGGTATGGCTACGAGCAGTACTTC. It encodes CASSFSGTGYGYEQYF.